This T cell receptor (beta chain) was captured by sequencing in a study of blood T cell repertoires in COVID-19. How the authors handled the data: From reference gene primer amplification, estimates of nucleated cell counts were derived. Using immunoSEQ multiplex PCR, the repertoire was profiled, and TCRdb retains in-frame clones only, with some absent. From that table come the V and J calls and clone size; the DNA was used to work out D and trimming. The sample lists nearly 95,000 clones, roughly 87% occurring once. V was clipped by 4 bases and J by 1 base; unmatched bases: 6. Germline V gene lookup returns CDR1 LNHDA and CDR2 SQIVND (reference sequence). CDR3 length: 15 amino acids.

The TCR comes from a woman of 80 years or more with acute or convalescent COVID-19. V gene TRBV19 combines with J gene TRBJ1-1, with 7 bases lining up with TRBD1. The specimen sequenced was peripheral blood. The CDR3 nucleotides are TGTGCCAGTAGTAAGTACAGGGGCCCGAACACTGAAGCTTTCTTT. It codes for CASSKYRGPNTEAFF.